This record covers a single T cell receptor (beta chain). Sequenced by immunoSEQ multiplex PCR; TCRdb stores in-frame clones only, minus some. The sample has 40,000 to 55,000 clones; around 90% are singletons. The data originate from a study of T cell changes during pregnancy in multiple sclerosis. CDR3 length: 15 residues. Trimming took 6 bases from V and 5 from J, leaving 20 bases between them. Germline V gene data show CDR1 as SGHRS and CDR2 as YFSETQ. V usage is TRBV5-1 and J usage is TRBJ2-5, with D possibly TRBD1 on 5 matching bases. The clonotype comes from a female donor in good health, enrolled as a control in a pregnancy study. The sequenced sample was CD4+ T cells from peripheral blood mononuclear cells, obtained after pregnancy. The CDR3 DNA sequence: TGCGCCAGCACACCTCCCAGGGCCGGCGAGGAGACCCAGTACTTC. This gives the protein CASTPPRAGEETQYF.